The rows below give T cell receptor beta chains drawn from one sample of a study of human T cells and chemical hapten exposure. TCRdb itself ran the RACE reads through MiXCR, one entry per CDR3 protein. The data show 370,000 or so distinct CDR3 sequences, around 4.8% seen once. The sample was whole blood, taken in connection with sensitization to the hapten diphenylcyclopropenone (DPC). All receptors come from a woman aged 50 to 60 with alopecia areata. Some clones in this sample may be carry-over from other donors' samples. Both conserved end residues are part of each CDR3. The D gene is left open where the match is weak. Rows give clone size only sometimes, using once, few, many, or a class for an expanded clone.

len,d_gene,j_gene,v_gene,abundance,CDR3aa,CDR3nt
14,-,TRBJ2-6,TRBV20-1,many,CSASRVSGANVLTF,TGCAGTGCTAGTCGGGTATCCGGGGCCAACGTCCTGACTTTC
14,-,TRBJ2-3,TRBV2,many,CASPGPKGTDTQYF,TGTGCCAGCCCGGGTCCGAAGGGCACAGATACGCAGTATTTT
12,-,TRBJ1-3,TRBV9,-,CASSEGGNTIYF,TGTGCCAGCAGCGAAGGAGGAAACACCATATATTTT
14,-,TRBJ1-6,TRBV28,-,CASSPRPYNSPLHF,TGTGCCAGCAGTCCCCGGCCTTATAATTCACCCCTCCACTTT
15,-,TRBJ1-3,TRBV2,-,CASSPTGVSGNTIYF,TGTGCCAGCAGCCCCACTGGAGTCTCTGGAAACACCATATATTTT
12,-,TRBJ2-1,TRBV14,many,CASSPDWDEQFF,TGTGCCAGCAGCCCGGACTGGGATGAGCAGTTCTTC
16,TRBD1,TRBJ2-1,TRBV24-1,-,CATLISGTGSGNEQFF,TGTGCCACCCTAATCTCCGGGACAGGGTCAGGGAATGAGCAGTTCTTC
13,TRBD1,TRBJ2-7,TRBV20-1,many,CSATRDRAYEQYF,TGCAGTGCCACGAGGGACAGGGCTTACGAGCAGTACTTC
14,-,TRBJ2-2,TRBV6-1,-,CASSPLPNTGELFF,TGTGCCAGCAGTCCGCTTCCGAACACCGGGGAGCTGTTTTTT
15,TRBD1,TRBJ1-5,TRBV28,many,CASSSRRGPYQPQHF,TGTGCCAGCAGTTCTCGGAGGGGGCCGTATCAGCCCCAGCATTTT
16,TRBD2,TRBJ2-5,TRBV9,many,CASSVTSGGRGETQYF,TGTGCCAGCAGCGTGACTAGCGGGGGCAGGGGGGAGACCCAGTACTTC
14,-,TRBJ2-1,TRBV11-2,many,CASSLGLSYNEQFF,TGTGCCAGCAGCTTAGGACTATCCTACAATGAGCAGTTCTTC
14,TRBD1,TRBJ1-4,TRBV9,-,CASSSRDRPEKLFF,TGTGCCAGCAGCTCCCGGGACAGACCCGAAAAACTGTTTTTT
12,TRBD1,TRBJ2-1,TRBV7-2,-,CASSIDRALQFF,TGTGCCAGCAGCATCGACAGGGCGTTACAGTTCTTC
18,TRBD2,TRBJ2-3,TRBV7-3,few,CASSQGLAGAHHTDTQYF,TGTGCCAGCAGCCAAGGACTAGCGGGGGCGCACCACACAGATACGCAGTATTTT
10,-,TRBJ1-2,TRBV7-9,few,CASSPGHLIF,TGTGCCAGCAGCCCGGGACACCTCATCTTC
13,-,TRBJ2-1,TRBV20-1,many,CSARDFPGQEQFF,TGCAGTGCTAGAGATTTCCCGGGTCAAGAGCAGTTCTTC
13,-,TRBJ1-4,TRBV7-9,-,CASSLVGSEKLFF,TGTGCCAGCAGCTTAGTGGGGTCTGAAAAACTGTTTTTT
13,TRBD1,TRBJ1-2,TRBV27,many,CASSFNRGIGYTF,TGTGCCAGCAGTTTTAACAGGGGTATTGGCTACACCTTC
13,TRBD1,TRBJ1-4,TRBV9,many,CASKGTGAEKLFF,TGTGCCAGCAAAGGGACAGGGGCTGAAAAACTGTTTTTT
14,TRBD1,TRBJ1-6,TRBV12-3/TRBV12-4,few,CASSADRGGSPLHF,TGTGCCAGCAGTGCCGACAGGGGAGGCTCACCCCTCCACTTT
13,TRBD2,TRBJ2-1,TRBV6-5,many,CASSPGTSNEQFF,TGTGCCAGCAGCCCCGGGACTAGCAATGAGCAGTTCTTC
16,TRBD1,TRBJ1-5,TRBV4-2,many,CASSQDGQGRNQPQHF,TGTGCCAGCAGCCAAGATGGACAGGGTAGAAATCAGCCCCAGCATTTT
16,-,TRBJ2-5,TRBV5-1,-,CASSLDLDSSTLPSYF,TGCGCCAGCAGCCTAGATCTCGACAGCAGCACCCTCCCCTCCTACTTC